The 2 T cell receptor beta chains below were found in one sample sequenced in a study of blood T cell repertoires in COVID-19. Using immunoSEQ multiplex PCR, the repertoire was profiled, and TCRdb retains in-frame clones only, with some absent. There are over 200,000 clones in the sample; more than 70% occur only once, and around 2.9% lies in the top ten. The sequenced sample was peripheral blood. These receptors were collected from a woman aged 55 to 70 with acute or convalescent COVID-19.

This chain links TRBV28 with TRBJ1-1, with 7 bases matching TRBD1. Germline V gene sequence: CDR1 MDHEN, CDR2 SYDVKM. V gave up 5 bases and J gave up 10 bases; unmatched junction bases: 16. The CDR3 is 15 residues long. The CDR3 sequence is CASSPPGQLRMGAFF. The CDR3 DNA follows: TGTGCCAGCAGTCCTCCGGGACAGCTCCGTATGGGAGCTTTCTTT.

This chain connects TRBV5-4 to TRBJ1-2, with 8 bases that match TRBD1. The CDR3 sequence is 18 residues long. Per germline, CDR1 SGHNT and CDR2 YYREEE (reference sequence). V lost 2 bases, J lost 4 bases, and 16 bases stayed unmatched. Here the CDR3 DNA reads TGTGCCAGCAGCTTTGGAGGAAACAGGGGGTTTTCTGTCTATGGCTACACCTTC. Its translation is CASSFGGNRGFSVYGYTF.